The 16 T cell receptor beta chains below were found in one sample sequenced in a study of cytomegalovirus exposure and HLA in healthy donors. This PCR relied on a set of 60 Vbeta primers and 13 Jbeta primers. The data were produced by immunoSEQ multiplex PCR, yet TCRdb's version contains in-frame clones alone and is incomplete. The ten most abundant clones cover roughly 1.6% of a sample with more than 100,000 clones. Sequenced: PBMCs. All receptors come from a middle-aged woman in good health and CMV-seronegative.

The genes are TRBV27 and TRBJ1-1, with a possible D match to TRBD1 (6 bases). This CDR3 is built from 13 residues. Germline assignment: CDR1 MNHEY and CDR2 SMNVEV (reference sequence). The V end was cut by 3 bases, the J end by 7 bases, with 12 bases between. This CDR3 is CASSFGQTFEAFF. Written as DNA, the CDR3 is TGTGCCAGCAGTTTCGGACAGACCTTTGAAGCTTTCTTT.

The chain recombines TRBV5-6 with TRBJ2-5; no firm D call. The closer fit of TRBJ2-7 to the DNA end suggests the J call may be wrong. Per the germline V gene, CDR1 is SGHDT and CDR2 is YYEEEE. The CDR3 covers 15 residues. The CDR3 spells CASSLGVGTTYEQYF. CDR3 nucleotide sequence: TGTGCCAGCAGCTTGGGAGTAGGCACTACCTACGAGCAGTACTTC.

The rearrangement joins TRBV7-2 to TRBJ2-2, with D perhaps TRBD2 (7 bases). The CDR3 consists of 17 residues. The germline V gene has CDR1 SGHTA and CDR2 FQGNSA. Trimming stripped 1 base from V and 4 bases from J, with 16 bases between. CDR3 DNA: TGTGCCAGCAGCTTAGTTCGAGGGGGGGGAGGCACCGGGGAGCTGTTTTTT. Translating gives CASSLVRGGGGTGELFF.

The gene calls are TRBV6-5 and TRBJ2-7; 10 bases are shared with TRBD1. V trimming: 4 bases; J trimming: 4 bases; junction bases outside the gene matches: 4. Germline assignment: CDR1 MNHEY and CDR2 SVGAGI. The length of the CDR3 is 14 residues. The CDR3: CASSSRTGGYEQYV. The DNA for the CDR3 is TGTGCCAGCAGTTCCCGGACAGGGGGTTACGAGCAGTACGTC.

V gene TRBV4-2 combines with J gene TRBJ1-6, with D possibly matching TRBD1 (6 bases). The CDR3 runs 14 residues. CDR1 is LGHNA and CDR2 is YNFKEQ in the germline V gene. Trimming took 4 bases from V and 11 from J, leaving 15 bases between them. CDR3 sequence reads: CASSRFGGFAPLHF. The CDR3 coding sequence is TGTGCCAGCAGCCGATTTGGGGGCTTTGCACCCCTCCACTTT.

The V gene is TRBV5-1, the J gene TRBJ1-4, with 8 bases that match TRBD1. The CDR3 extends over 14 amino acids. Germline-derived CDR1 and CDR2 are SGHRS and YFSETQ. Trimming removed 4 bases from V and 7 bases from J; junction bases left unmatched: 6. Written as DNA, the CDR3 is TGCGCCAGCAGCGATCAGGGGGCTGGTGAAAAACTGTTTTTT. Protein product: CASSDQGAGEKLFF.

V usage is TRBV5-1 and J usage is TRBJ1-6, with D unclear. The CDR3 spans 15 residues. CDR1 SGHRS and CDR2 YFSETQ come from the germline V gene. Trimming shortened V by 0 bases and J by 10 bases, and 14 bases separated the two germline ends. The CDR3 sequence: CASSLDGTSKSPLHF. Here the CDR3 DNA reads TGCGCCAGCAGCTTGGATGGCACCTCAAAGTCACCCCTCCACTTT.

The chain couples TRBV5-1 to TRBJ2-7; D possibly corresponds to TRBD2 (6 bases). Trimming took 3 bases from V and 0 from J, leaving 19 bases between them. The CDR3 has 17 amino acids. Looked up from germline, CDR1 is SGHRS and CDR2 is YFSETQ. The CDR3 DNA follows: TGCGCCAGCAGCTCGATGGGAGGACAAACCATCTCCTACGAGCAGTACTTC. This sequence encodes CASSSMGGQTISYEQYF.

The rearrangement joins TRBV2 to TRBJ1-4; tentative D call: TRBD1 (6 bases). Germline V lookup: CDR1 SNHLY, CDR2 FYNNEI. The CDR3 is 14 residues long. Trimming cost V 7 bases and J 0 bases, with 9 bases left between them. Here the CDR3 DNA reads TGTGCCAGCACAGGGGTCACAACTAATGAAAAACTGTTTTTT. Its translation is CASTGVTTNEKLFF.

The genes are TRBV18 and TRBJ1-1, with 8 bases matching TRBD1. V lost 2 bases to trimming and J lost 0 bases; unmatched junction nucleotides: 2. Germline CDR1 and CDR2: KGHSH and LQKENI. The CDR3 runs 15 residues. CDR3 DNA: TGTGCCAGCTCACCAGGGACAGGTTTGAACACTGAAGCTTTCTTT. Translating it yields CASSPGTGLNTEAFF.

This chain joins TRBV9 and TRBJ1-2; D is unresolved. In germline, CDR1 is SGDLS, CDR2 YYNGEE. Trimming shortened V by 0 bases and J by 2 bases, and 5 bases separated the two germline ends. The CDR3 is 13 amino acids. The CDR3 sequence is CASSVDLNYGYTF. For the CDR3, the DNA is TGTGCCAGCAGCGTAGACCTAAACTATGGCTACACCTTC.

J is TRBJ2-5 and V is TRBV5-4, with a weak D call TRBD1 (7 bases). This CDR3 has 14 residues. The germline V gene encodes CDR1 SGHNT and CDR2 YYREEE (reference sequence). V gave up 6 bases and J gave up 1 base, with 13 bases separating them. CDR3 residues: CASNPGGSQETQYF. For the CDR3, the DNA is TGTGCCAGCAACCCAGGGGGGTCCCAAGAGACCCAGTACTTC.

This chain joins TRBV7-2 and TRBJ2-7; D not resolved. The V gene's germline CDR1 is SGHTA and CDR2 FQGNSA. V was trimmed by 6 bases and J by 5 bases, leaving 14 bases between them. The CDR3 loop spans 13 amino acids. For the CDR3, the DNA is TGTGCCAGCAGGGTTCAAATACGGGACGAGCAGTACTTC. Encoded protein: CASRVQIRDEQYF.

The chain couples TRBV20-1 to TRBJ2-7, with D uncertain. This CDR3 comprises 10 residues. Germline CDR1 is DFQATT and CDR2 is SNEGSKA (reference sequence). The V and J ends lost 4 bases and 6 bases respectively, with 7 bases between them. CDR3 in amino acids: CSAIRSEQYF. In DNA, the CDR3 is TGCAGTGCTATTCGTAGCGAGCAGTACTTC.

The chain combines TRBV6-6 with TRBJ1-3; D is undetermined. This CDR3 has 14 residues. Trimming removed 2 bases at V and 1 base at J, with 6 bases between. Per the germline V gene, CDR1 is MNHNY and CDR2 is SVGAGI (reference sequence). CDR3 in DNA: TGTGCCAGCAGTTACCGGGATTCTGGAAACACCATATATTTT. Encoded protein: CASSYRDSGNTIYF.

The rearrangement joins TRBV5-1 to TRBJ1-2; 7 bases are shared with TRBD1. V was clipped by 3 bases and J by 2 bases; unmatched bases: 1. This CDR3 comprises 13 residues. Germline V gene data show CDR1 as SGHRS and CDR2 as YFSETQ. The CDR3 loop reads CASSSTGNYGYTF. CDR3 coding DNA: TGCGCCAGCAGCTCGACAGGGAACTATGGCTACACCTTC.